This record concerns one T cell receptor beta chain sequence. Trimming stripped 1 base from V and 0 bases from J, with 10 bases between. Germline CDR1 reads LGHDT; CDR2 reads YNNKEL (reference sequence). This CDR3 is 17 amino acids long. Sequencing was performed with immunoSEQ multiplex PCR; in TCRdb, only in-frame clones are kept and a portion is missing. The sample holds about 130,000 clones, approximately 95% seen once. This record comes from a study of T cell responses to AZD1222 COVID-19 vaccine. The source was peripheral blood, collected 28 days after the second AZD1222 dose. The chain links TRBV3-1 (or the pseudogene TRBV3-2) to TRBJ1-6, with D possibly matching TRBD1 (5 bases). The source is an adult who received the AZD1222 COVID-19 vaccine. The CDR3 loop is CASSQGIGGSYNSPLHF. The CDR3 coding sequence is TGTGCCAGCAGCCAAGGCATCGGGGGCTCCTATAATTCACCCCTCCACTTT.